This is a list of T cell receptor beta chains from one sample in a study of cytotoxic CD8 clonotypes in ibrutinib-treated CLL. Sequencing used immunoSEQ multiplex PCR; TCRdb keeps in-frame clones, though not all of them. The sample records hundreds of thousands of clones, roughly three quarters being singletons. The source material was PBMCs, sampled after 12 months of ibrutinib treatment. Source of these receptors: a human donor with chronic lymphocytic leukemia. CDR3s include the opening cysteine and the closing phenylalanine or tryptophan. The D gene is left open where the match is weak. Clone sizes are given selectively: once, few, many, or a class where the clone is expanded.

v_gene	d_gene	abundance	j_gene	CDR3nt	CDR3aa
TRBV6-5	NA	NA	TRBJ2-5	TGTGCCAGCACCCCCGGGGTGGGGGGGCGAGAGACCCAGTACTTC	CASTPGVGGRETQYF
TRBV7-3	NA	NA	TRBJ2-3	TGTGCCAGCAGCTTAAATCCAGGTACAGATACGCAGTATTTT	CASSLNPGTDTQYF
TRBV25-1	NA	few	TRBJ1-2	TGTGCCAGCAGTGAATTAGCGGGGTCTGGCTACACCTTC	CASSELAGSGYTF
TRBV15	NA	many	TRBJ1-5	TGTGCCACCACGGACGTGCGCAATCAGCCCCAGCATTTT	CATTDVRNQPQHF
TRBV28	NA	NA	TRBJ1-1	TGTGCCAGCAACGCCATGGACGGCGAAGCTTTCTTT	CASNAMDGEAFF
TRBV27	NA	NA	TRBJ2-3	TGTGCCAGCAGTTTATCGGGTTATGCAGATACGCAGTATTTT	CASSLSGYADTQYF
TRBV19	NA	NA	TRBJ1-1	TGTGCCAGTAGTCCCCAGGCCCCTACTGAAGCTTTCTTT	CASSPQAPTEAFF
TRBV5-1	NA	NA	TRBJ1-4	TGCGCCAGCAGCTTGGCATCCTATGAAAAACTGTTTTTT	CASSLASYEKLFF
TRBV6-1	NA	NA	TRBJ2-1	TGTGCCAGCAACGACCGGGGCTACAATGAGCAGTTCTTC	CASNDRGYNEQFF
TRBV6-6	NA	NA	TRBJ2-7	TGTGCCAGCAGCCAAAACCCTAGCTACGAGCAGTACTTC	CASSQNPSYEQYF
TRBV18	TRBD2	NA	TRBJ2-5	TGTGCCAGCTCAACCGGGACTAGCGGGGTCCAAGAGACCCAGTACTTC	CASSTGTSGVQETQYF
TRBV18	TRBD1	once	TRBJ2-5	TGTGCCAGCTCCCCAGGGGGCAGTGAGACCCAGTACTTC	CASSPGGSETQYF
TRBV4-2	TRBD2	NA	TRBJ2-1	TGTGCCAGCAGCCAAGAGGCGGGGGGCGTAGATGAGCAGTTCTTC	CASSQEAGGVDEQFF
TRBV23-1	NA	NA	TRBJ1-2	TGCGCCAGCAGTCAATCGGTCCGGGCCCAGGTCGGGTATGGCTACACCTTC	CASSQSVRAQVGYGYTF
TRBV5-6	NA	NA	TRBJ2-6	TGTGCCAGCAGCTTGGAACAGGCTCGTGGGGCCAACGTCCTGACTTTC	CASSLEQARGANVLTF
TRBV6-6	NA	NA	TRBJ2-1	TGTGCCAGCAGTTACTCACAGGTGAATGAGCAGTTCTTC	CASSYSQVNEQFF
TRBV15	TRBD2	NA	TRBJ2-1	TGTGCCACCAGCGCCCTAGCGGGGGGGAACAATGAGCAGTTCTTC	CATSALAGGNNEQFF
TRBV5-1	NA	NA	TRBJ1-1	TGCGCCAGCAGCTGGGGGGACTCCAACACTGAAGCTTTCTTT	CASSWGDSNTEAFF
TRBV5-1	NA	NA	TRBJ1-1	TGCGCCAGCAGTCAGGACCCCCGCGGGGGCACTGAAGCTTTCTTT	CASSQDPRGGTEAFF
TRBV19	NA	once	TRBJ1-2	TGTGCCAGTAGGGACCCGTTGATATCGAACTATGGCTACACCTTC	CASRDPLISNYGYTF
TRBV19	TRBD2	once	TRBJ2-1	TGTGCCAGTAGTATAGAGGGGGCTAGCGGGTTCAATGAGCAGTTCTTC	CASSIEGASGFNEQFF
TRBV10-3	TRBD2	NA	TRBJ2-7	TGTGCCATCAGTCTCTCTCGGGGGGGCTACGAGCAGTACTTC	CAISLSRGGYEQYF
TRBV10-1	NA	NA	TRBJ2-7	TGCGCCAGCAGTGAGTCGGGGCGGTACGAGCAGTACTTC	CASSESGRYEQYF
TRBV11-3	TRBD1	NA	TRBJ2-7	TGTGCCAGCAGCCACAGGGGTGAGCACGAGCAGTACTTC	CASSHRGEHEQYF
TRBV10-3	NA	few	TRBJ2-5	TGTGCCATCAGTGATCAGGGGCGGGAGACCCAGTACTTC	CAISDQGRETQYF
TRBV6-5	NA	NA	TRBJ2-7	TGTGCCAGCAGCCTAACGGGCTACGAGCAGTACTTC	CASSLTGYEQYF
TRBV18	TRBD2	NA	TRBJ2-1	TGTGCCAGCTCACCACGGACTAGCTTTGATGAGCAGTTCTTC	CASSPRTSFDEQFF
TRBV4-1	NA	NA	TRBJ2-1	TGCGCCAGCAGCCCACTAGAATACTACAATGAGCAGTTCTTC	CASSPLEYYNEQFF
TRBV14	NA	NA	TRBJ2-3	TGTGCCAGCAGCCCAGTCCAAGGCACAGATACGCAGTATTTT	CASSPVQGTDTQYF
TRBV7-2	NA	once	TRBJ2-1	TGTGCCAGCAGCCAAACAGAGGGAGTGGGGTTCTTC	CASSQTEGVGFF
TRBV18	NA	once	TRBJ2-2	TGTGCCAGCTCAGGGGATTTGGCCGGGGAGCTGTTTTTT	CASSGDLAGELFF
TRBV10-2	NA	few	TRBJ1-4	TGCGCCAGCAAGCCTCCGCAGGGAAATGCTAATGAAAAACTGTTTTTT	CASKPPQGNANEKLFF
TRBV7-6	NA	NA	TRBJ2-2	TGTGCCAGCAGCCTAGGAAGGGGGGCCGGGGAGCTGTTTTTT	CASSLGRGAGELFF
TRBV15	NA	once	TRBJ2-5	TGTGCCACCAGCACTGGGGTCGACAGGACTACTGAAGAGACCCAGTACTTC	CATSTGVDRTTEETQYF
TRBV2	NA	once	TRBJ1-3	TGTGCCAGCAGTCTACAGGGCCCCTGGGACACCATATATTTT	CASSLQGPWDTIYF
TRBV28	TRBD2	few	TRBJ2-5	TGTGCCAGCAGTTTACCCGGGAGGGGGCAAGAGACCCAGTACTTC	CASSLPGRGQETQYF
TRBV28	NA	NA	TRBJ1-1	TGTGCCAGCAGTCCACAGGGACCGGCTTTCTTT	CASSPQGPAFF
TRBV7-9	NA	NA	TRBJ1-2	TGTGCCAGCAGCAGAACGCTAACAGTAGAGGTGGACTACACCTTC	CASSRTLTVEVDYTF
TRBV2	NA	NA	TRBJ2-7	TGTGCCAGCAAGGTTCCCTACGAGCAGTACTTC	CASKVPYEQYF
TRBV10-1	TRBD1	NA	TRBJ2-7	TGCGCCAGCAGTGAGTGGGGACAGGGAGGCGAGCAGTACTTC	CASSEWGQGGEQYF
TRBV5-1	NA	NA	TRBJ2-2	TGCGCCAGCAGGGCGGGACCTCAGGGCACCGGGGAGCTGTTTTTT	CASRAGPQGTGELFF
TRBV2	NA	NA	TRBJ1-5	TGTGCCAGCAGTGAAGGGACACATAGCAATCAGCCCCAGCATTTT	CASSEGTHSNQPQHF
TRBV19	NA	NA	TRBJ2-5	TGTGCCAGTAGTATGATTTGGCAGGGGGGCCGGGAGACCCAGTACTTC	CASSMIWQGGRETQYF
TRBV19	TRBD1	NA	TRBJ2-3	TGTGCCAGTACCGCCACGGGATGGGACAGGGGGCCGGATACGCAGTATTTT	CASTATGWDRGPDTQYF
TRBV18	TRBD2	NA	TRBJ2-7	TGTGCCAGCTCACCACCGGGGCGACTAGCGGGAGGATACGAGCAGTACTTC	CASSPPGRLAGGYEQYF
TRBV10-2	NA	NA	TRBJ1-5	TGCGCCAGCAGTGAGCTCTTAGGGGACAATCAGCCCCAGCATTTT	CASSELLGDNQPQHF
TRBV4-2	NA	NA	TRBJ1-1	TGTGCCAGCAGCCACCACTGGGGGAATAGGGCGAACACTGAAGCTTTCTTT	CASSHHWGNRANTEAFF
TRBV15	NA	NA	TRBJ2-5	TGTGCCACCAGCAGAGATCGGGGCAGGGGTAAGACCCAGTACTTC	CATSRDRGRGKTQYF
TRBV27	NA	NA	TRBJ2-2	TGTGCCAGTGGACAGTCCACCGGGGAGCTGTTTTTT	CASGQSTGELFF
TRBV5-1	NA	NA	TRBJ2-5	TGCGCCAGCAGTGTGTCTAGCGCTCAAGAGACCCAGTACTTC	CASSVSSAQETQYF
TRBV29-1	TRBD2	once	TRBJ2-5	TGCAGCGTTGAAGGTGGGAGGGTCCAAGAGACCCAGTACTTC	CSVEGGRVQETQYF
TRBV5-4	NA	NA	TRBJ2-6	TGTGCCAGCAGCTTGGAGGTTGGCTCTGGGGCCAACGTCCTGACTTTC	CASSLEVGSGANVLTF
TRBV7-9	TRBD1	NA	TRBJ1-2	TGTGCCAGCAGCTCGACCGGGACAGGAGGCTATGGCTACACCTTC	CASSSTGTGGYGYTF
TRBV27	NA	NA	TRBJ2-1	TGTGCCAGCAGTTTATCGGGCGGGCCTTCCTACAATGAGCAGTTCTTC	CASSLSGGPSYNEQFF